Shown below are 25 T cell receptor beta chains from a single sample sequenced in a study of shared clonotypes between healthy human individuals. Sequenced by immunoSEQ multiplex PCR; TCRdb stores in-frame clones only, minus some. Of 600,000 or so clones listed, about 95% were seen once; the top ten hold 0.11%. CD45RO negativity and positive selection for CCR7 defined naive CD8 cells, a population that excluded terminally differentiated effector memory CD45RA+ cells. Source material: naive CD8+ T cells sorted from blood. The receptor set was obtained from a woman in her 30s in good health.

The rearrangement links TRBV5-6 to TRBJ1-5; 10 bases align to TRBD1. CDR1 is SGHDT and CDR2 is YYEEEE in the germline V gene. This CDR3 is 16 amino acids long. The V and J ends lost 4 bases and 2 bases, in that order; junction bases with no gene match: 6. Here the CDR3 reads CASSPDRGNGNQPQHF. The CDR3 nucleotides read TGTGCCAGCAGCCCGGACAGGGGGAATGGCAATCAGCCCCAGCATTTT.

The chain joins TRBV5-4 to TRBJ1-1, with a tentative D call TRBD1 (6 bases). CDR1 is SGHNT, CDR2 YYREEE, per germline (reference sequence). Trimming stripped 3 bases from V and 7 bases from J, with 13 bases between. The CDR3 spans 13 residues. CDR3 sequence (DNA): TGTGCCAGCAGCTCAAATACAGGGAATGAAGCTTTCTTT. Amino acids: CASSSNTGNEAFF.

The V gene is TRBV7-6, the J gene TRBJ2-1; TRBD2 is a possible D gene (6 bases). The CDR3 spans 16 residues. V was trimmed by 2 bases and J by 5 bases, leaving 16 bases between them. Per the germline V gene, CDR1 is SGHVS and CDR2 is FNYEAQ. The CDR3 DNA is TGTGCCAGCAGCTTATTGCCCGGGGAGGTCGACAATGAGCAGTTCTTC. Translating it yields CASSLLPGEVDNEQFF.

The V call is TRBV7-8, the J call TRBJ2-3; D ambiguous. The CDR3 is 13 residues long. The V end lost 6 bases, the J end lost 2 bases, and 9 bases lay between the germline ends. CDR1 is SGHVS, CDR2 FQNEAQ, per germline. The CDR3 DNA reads TGTGCCAGCAGTGATAGCAACACAGATACGCAGTATTTT. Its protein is CASSDSNTDTQYF.

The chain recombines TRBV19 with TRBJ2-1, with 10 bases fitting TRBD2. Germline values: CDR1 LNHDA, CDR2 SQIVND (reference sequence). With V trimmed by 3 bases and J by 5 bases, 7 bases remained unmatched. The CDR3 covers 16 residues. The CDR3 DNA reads TGTGCCAGTAGTATCTTTCCTAGCGGGAGACACAATGAGCAGTTCTTC. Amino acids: CASSIFPSGRHNEQFF. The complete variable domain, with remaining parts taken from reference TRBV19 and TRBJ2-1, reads DGGITQSPKYLFRKEGQNVTLSCEQNLNHDAMYWYRQDPGQGLRLIYYSQIVNDFQKGDIAEGYSVSREKKESFPLTVTSAQKNPTAFYLCASSIFPSGRHNEQFFGPGTRLTVL.

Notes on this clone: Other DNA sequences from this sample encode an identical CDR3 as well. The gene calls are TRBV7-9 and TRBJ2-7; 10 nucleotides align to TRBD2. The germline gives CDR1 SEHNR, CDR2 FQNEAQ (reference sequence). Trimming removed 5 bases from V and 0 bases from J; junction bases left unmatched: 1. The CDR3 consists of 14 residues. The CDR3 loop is CASSPSGSSYEQYF. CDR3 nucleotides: TGTGCCAGCAGCCCTAGCGGGAGCTCCTACGAGCAGTACTTC.

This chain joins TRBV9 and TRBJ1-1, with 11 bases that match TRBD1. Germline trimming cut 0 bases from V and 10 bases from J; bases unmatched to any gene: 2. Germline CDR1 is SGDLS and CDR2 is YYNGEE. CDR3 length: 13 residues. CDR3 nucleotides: TGTGCCAGCAGCGTAGGCGGGACAGGGGGAGCTTTCTTT. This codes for CASSVGGTGGAFF.

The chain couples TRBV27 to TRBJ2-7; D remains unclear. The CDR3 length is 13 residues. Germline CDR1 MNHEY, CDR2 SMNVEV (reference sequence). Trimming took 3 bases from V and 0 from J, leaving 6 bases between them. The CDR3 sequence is CASSFSLSYEQYF. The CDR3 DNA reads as TGTGCCAGCAGTTTTTCGCTCTCCTACGAGCAGTACTTC.

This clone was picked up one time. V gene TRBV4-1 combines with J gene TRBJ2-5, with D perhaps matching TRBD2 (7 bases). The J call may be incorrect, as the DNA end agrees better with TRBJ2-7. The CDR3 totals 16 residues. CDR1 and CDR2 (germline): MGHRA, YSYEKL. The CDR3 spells CASSQDWGGVAYEQYF. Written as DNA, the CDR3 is TGCGCCAGCAGCCAAGATTGGGGGGGCGTAGCCTACGAGCAGTACTTC.

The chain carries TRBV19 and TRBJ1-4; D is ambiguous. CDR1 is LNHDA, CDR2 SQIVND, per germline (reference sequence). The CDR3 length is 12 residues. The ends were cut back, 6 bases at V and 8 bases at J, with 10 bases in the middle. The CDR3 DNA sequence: TGTGCCAGTAGCGGTTTGGGCGAAAAACTGTTTTTT. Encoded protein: CASSGLGEKLFF.

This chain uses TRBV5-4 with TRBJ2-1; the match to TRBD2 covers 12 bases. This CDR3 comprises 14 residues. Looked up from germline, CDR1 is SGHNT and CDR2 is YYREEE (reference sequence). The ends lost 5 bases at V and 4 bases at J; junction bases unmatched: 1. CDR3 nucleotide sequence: TGTGCCAGCAGGGGACTAGCGGGTTACAATGAGCAGTTCTTC. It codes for CASRGLAGYNEQFF.

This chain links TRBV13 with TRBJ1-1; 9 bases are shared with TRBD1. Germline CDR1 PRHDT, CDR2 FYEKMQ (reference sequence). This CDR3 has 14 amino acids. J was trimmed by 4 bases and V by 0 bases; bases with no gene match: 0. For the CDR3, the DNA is TGTGCCAGCAGCTTAGGGACAGGGGGCACTGAAGCTTTCTTT. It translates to CASSLGTGGTEAFF. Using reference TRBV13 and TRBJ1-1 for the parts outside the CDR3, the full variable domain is AAGVIQSPRHLIKEKRETATLKCYPIPRHDTVYWYQQGPGQDPQFLISFYEKMQSDKGSIPDRFSAQQFSDYHSELNMSSLELGDSALYFCASSLGTGGTEAFFGQGTRLTVV.

The CDR3 sequence is CASSFRTFTYEQYF. DNA for the CDR3: TGCGCCAGCAGCTTCAGGACTTTCACCTACGAGCAGTACTTC. V gene TRBV5-1 combines with J gene TRBJ2-7, with D possibly being TRBD2 (5 bases). Trimming removed 2 bases from V and 2 bases from J, with 11 bases in between. The V gene's germline CDR1 is SGHRS and CDR2 YFSETQ. CDR3 length: 14 amino acids.

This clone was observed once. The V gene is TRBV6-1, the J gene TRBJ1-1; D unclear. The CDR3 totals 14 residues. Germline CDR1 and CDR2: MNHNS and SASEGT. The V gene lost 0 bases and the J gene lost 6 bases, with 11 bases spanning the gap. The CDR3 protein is CASSEAGFSPEAFF. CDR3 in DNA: TGTGCCAGCAGTGAAGCGGGATTCTCACCTGAAGCTTTCTTT.

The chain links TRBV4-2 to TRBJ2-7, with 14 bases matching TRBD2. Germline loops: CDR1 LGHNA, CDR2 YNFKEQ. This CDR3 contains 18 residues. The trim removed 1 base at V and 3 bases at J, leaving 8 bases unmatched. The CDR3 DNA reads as TGTGCCAGCAGCCAAGGGGCCGGGACTAGCGGGAGTGTCTACGAGCAGTACTTC. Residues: CASSQGAGTSGSVYEQYF.

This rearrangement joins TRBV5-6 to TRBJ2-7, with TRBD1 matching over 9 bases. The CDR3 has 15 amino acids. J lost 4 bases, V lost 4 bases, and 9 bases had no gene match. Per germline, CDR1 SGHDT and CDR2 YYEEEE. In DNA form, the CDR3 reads TGTGCCAGCAGCCTAACGGGACAGGGTCGTTACGAGCAGTACTTC. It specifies CASSLTGQGRYEQYF.

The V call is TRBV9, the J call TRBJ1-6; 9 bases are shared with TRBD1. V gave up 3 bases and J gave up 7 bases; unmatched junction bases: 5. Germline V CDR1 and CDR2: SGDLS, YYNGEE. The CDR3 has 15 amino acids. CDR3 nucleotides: TGTGCCAGCAGCGCGCCGGGACAGGGAAATTCACCCCTCCACTTT. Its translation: CASSAPGQGNSPLHF.

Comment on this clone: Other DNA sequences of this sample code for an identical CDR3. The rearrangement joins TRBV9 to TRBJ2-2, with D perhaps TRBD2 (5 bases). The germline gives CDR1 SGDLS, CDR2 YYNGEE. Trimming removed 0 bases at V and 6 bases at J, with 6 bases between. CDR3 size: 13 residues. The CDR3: CASSVAGSGELFF. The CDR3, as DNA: TGTGCCAGCAGCGTAGCGGGATCCGGGGAGCTGTTTTTT.

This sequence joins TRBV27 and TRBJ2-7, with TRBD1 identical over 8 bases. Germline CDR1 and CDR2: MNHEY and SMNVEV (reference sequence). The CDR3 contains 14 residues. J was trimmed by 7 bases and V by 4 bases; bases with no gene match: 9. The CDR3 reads CASSSPGQAREQYF. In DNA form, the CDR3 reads TGTGCCAGCAGTTCACCGGGACAGGCAAGAGAGCAGTACTTC.

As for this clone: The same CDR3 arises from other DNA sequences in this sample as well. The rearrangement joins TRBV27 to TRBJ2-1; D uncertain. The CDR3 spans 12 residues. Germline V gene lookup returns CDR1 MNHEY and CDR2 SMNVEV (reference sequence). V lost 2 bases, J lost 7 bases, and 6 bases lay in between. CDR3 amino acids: CASSLPGNEQFF. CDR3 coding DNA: TGTGCCAGCAGTTTACCCGGGAATGAGCAGTTCTTC.

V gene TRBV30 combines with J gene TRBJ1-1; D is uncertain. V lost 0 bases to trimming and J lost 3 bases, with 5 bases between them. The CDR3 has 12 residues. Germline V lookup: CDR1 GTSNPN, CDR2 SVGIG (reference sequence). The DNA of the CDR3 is TGTGCCTGGAGTGTATGGGACACTGAAGCTTTCTTT. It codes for CAWSVWDTEAFF.

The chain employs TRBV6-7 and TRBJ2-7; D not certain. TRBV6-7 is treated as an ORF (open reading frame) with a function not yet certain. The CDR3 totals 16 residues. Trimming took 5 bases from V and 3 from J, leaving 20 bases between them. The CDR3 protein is CASSIRSGRVNYEQYF. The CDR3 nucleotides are TGTGCCAGCAGTATTCGATCAGGCCGGGTAAACTACGAGCAGTACTTC.

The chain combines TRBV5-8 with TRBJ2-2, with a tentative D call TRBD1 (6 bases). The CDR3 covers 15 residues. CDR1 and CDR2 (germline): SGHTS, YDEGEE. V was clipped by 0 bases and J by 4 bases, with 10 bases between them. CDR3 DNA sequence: TGTGCCAGCAGCTTGGTCGGACAGTCCACCGGGGAGCTGTTTTTT. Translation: CASSLVGQSTGELFF. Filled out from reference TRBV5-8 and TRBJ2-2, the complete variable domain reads EAGVTQSPTHLIKTRGQQATLRCSPISGHTSVYWYQQALGLGLQFLLWYDEGEERNRGNFPPRFSGRQFPNYSSELNVNALELEDSALYLCASSLVGQSTGELFFGEGSRLTVL.

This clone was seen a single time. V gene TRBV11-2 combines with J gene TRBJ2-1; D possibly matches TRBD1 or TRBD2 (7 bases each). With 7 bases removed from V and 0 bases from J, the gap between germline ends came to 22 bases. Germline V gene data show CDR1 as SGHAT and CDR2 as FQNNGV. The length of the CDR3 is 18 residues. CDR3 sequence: CASTDRVRRGSSYNEQFF. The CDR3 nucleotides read TGTGCCAGCACCGACAGGGTGAGGCGGGGGAGCTCCTACAATGAGCAGTTCTTC. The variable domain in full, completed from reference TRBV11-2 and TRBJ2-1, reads EAGVAQSPRYKIIEKRQSVAFWCNPISGHATLYWYQQILGQGPKLLIQFQNNGVVDDSQLPKDRFSAERLKGVDSTLKIQPAKLEDSAVYLCASTDRVRRGSSYNEQFFGPGTRLTVL.

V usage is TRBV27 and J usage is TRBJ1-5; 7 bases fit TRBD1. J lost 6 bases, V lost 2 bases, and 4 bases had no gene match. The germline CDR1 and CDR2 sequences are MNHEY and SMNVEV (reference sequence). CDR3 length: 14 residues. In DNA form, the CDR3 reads TGTGCCAGCAGTTTAGGGGGGGACAGTCAGCCCCAGCATTTT. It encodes CASSLGGDSQPQHF.